This T cell receptor (beta chain) comes out of a study of T cell responses to AZD1222 COVID-19 vaccine. There are 15 residues in the CDR3. Generated by immunoSEQ multiplex PCR, the TCRdb table keeps only in-frame clones and is missing some. The repertoire holds approximately 100,000 clones, with 90% as singletons. This receptor was identified in an adult in good health. The specimen was peripheral blood, collected on day 0 of AZD1222 vaccination. This chain uses TRBV12-2 with TRBJ2-1; the D call of TRBD2 is as the table states it, not checked on the DNA. TRBV12-2 is a pseudogene locus. CDR3 in DNA: TGTGCAAGTCGCTTTAGCGGGGGGCCGTTGCATGAGCAGTTCTTC. It translates to CASRFSGGPLHEQFF.